This T cell receptor beta chain was documented in a study of blood T cell repertoires in COVID-19. Study in general: The samples span acute and convalescent COVID-19 from the United States, Italy and Spain. Sources were T cells, B-cell-depleted T cells, or PBMCs; the material itself was cDNA or gDNA.

Germline assignment: CDR1 SGHRS and CDR2 YFSETQ. V was clipped by 4 bases and J by 6 bases, with 7 bases between them. The CDR3 is made up of 12 amino acids. Methods used by the authors: Scientists estimated how many nucleated cells there were by amplifying reference gene primers. Produced via immunoSEQ multiplex PCR; TCRdb's table is partial and in-frame only. Clone size and the V and J calls come from that table; the DNA yielded D and trimming. The sample holds 100,000 to 150,000 clones, 75% to 90% seen once. The sample taken for sequencing was peripheral blood. This TCR was recovered from a man aged 50-59 years with active or convalescent COVID-19. The rearrangement joins TRBV5-1 to TRBJ2-2; D not resolved. The DNA for the CDR3 is TGCGCCAGCAGCCCCCGGGCCGGGGAGCTGTTTTTT. Protein sequence: CASSPRAGELFF.